This T cell receptor (beta chain) was obtained from a study of somatic mutations in cytotoxic T cells in rheumatoid arthritis. Overall study findings and caveats: CD8+ T cells showed clonality that did not differ significantly between patients with rheumatoid arthritis and age-matched healthy controls. It was in rheumatoid arthritis patients, but not in healthy controls, that CD8+ clonality increased with age.

Points on this clone: The antigen is undetermined.

Repertoires were generated with immunoSEQ multiplex PCR, while TCRdb's copy carries only in-frame clones and drops some. The sample has approximately 4,200 clones; 89% are singletons. The J segment lost 7 bases and the V segment lost 6 bases, leaving 6 bases of the junction unmatched. Germline V lookup: CDR1 SGHKS, CDR2 YYEKEE (reference sequence). This CDR3 has 13 residues. The V and J genes are TRBV5-5 and TRBJ2-7, with 11 nucleotides matching TRBD1. The sample consisted of CD8+ T cells sorted from blood. The clonotype comes from a woman in her seventies with rheumatoid arthritis. The CDR3 sequence: CASTGQGAREQYF. CDR3 nucleotide sequence: TGTGCCAGCACCGGACAGGGGGCAAGGGAGCAGTACTTC.